These 18 T cell receptor beta chains were sequenced from one sample in a study (dated by TCRdb to 2016 to 2017). Library preparation was by RT-PCR. Sequencing instrument: Illumina MiSeq. TCRdb trimmed public reads at Q25 via fastp, called clones via MiXCR and kept in-frame beta chains. Rows with a matching CDR3 protein are joined into one entry that keeps the most common DNA and genes. The sample has 550,000 to 750,000 distinct CDR3 sequences on record, more than 13% of them singletons. The ten largest clonotypes hold roughly 4% of the sample. Input material: memory CD4+ T cells from blood. The receptors were gathered from a female donor in good health, serving as a healthy control.

The chain carries TRBV18 and TRBJ1-6, with 7 bases identical to TRBD1. Losses at the gene ends were 5 bases for V and 14 bases for J; bases not matched to a gene: 12. CDR3 length equals 14 residues. CDR1 and CDR2 from the germline V gene are KGHSH and LQKENI. For the CDR3, the DNA is TGTGCCAGCTCAGCGGACAGGTCCCAACACACCCTCCACTTT. Its protein product is CASSADRSQHTLHF.

This clonotype occurred many times. The chain couples TRBV20-1 to TRBJ2-1; D may match TRBD1 or TRBD2 (5 bases each). This CDR3 is built from 14 residues. V was cut by 2 bases and J by 2 bases, with 10 bases left in between. CDR1 DFQATT and CDR2 SNEGSKA come from the germline V gene (reference sequence). CDR3 loop: CSARQGSAYNEQFF. The DNA of the CDR3 is TGCAGTGCTAGACAGGGTAGCGCCTACAATGAGCAGTTCTTC.

In the case of this clonotype: The junction departs from germline at one end; a sequencing error may be responsible. This chain links TRBV7-2 with TRBJ1-6; no clear D gene. The length of the CDR3 is 18 residues. Germline CDR1 reads SGHTA; CDR2 reads FQGNSA. Written as DNA, the CDR3 is TGTGCCAGCAGCCAAGATTACGGCAGGTCCTCCTATAATTCACTCCTCCACTTT. This encodes CASSQDYGRSSYNSLLHF.

The table lists this clonotype with a few counts. This rearrangement joins TRBV28 to TRBJ2-7, with 8 positions matching TRBD2. The trim removed 7 bases at V and 2 bases at J, leaving 7 bases unmatched. Germline CDR1 is MDHEN and CDR2 is SYDVKM. This CDR3 contains 14 residues. The CDR3 DNA is TGTGCCAGCAACGTAGCGGGGAGACCCTACGAGCAGTACTTC. Its translation is CASNVAGRPYEQYF.

This clonotype appeared many times. The CDR3 loop is CASSYSVLAGEGETQYF. The CDR3 DNA sequence: TGTGCCAGCAGTTACTCGGTGTTAGCGGGAGAAGGGGAGACCCAGTACTTC. This chain joins TRBV6-5 and TRBJ2-5; 9 nucleotides line up with TRBD2. Per the germline V gene, CDR1 is MNHEY and CDR2 is SVGAGI. This CDR3 contains 17 residues. V lost 0 bases, J lost 5 bases, and 10 bases stayed unmatched.

The genes are TRBV20-1 and TRBJ2-3, with 9 bases lining up with TRBD2. Unmatched junction bases numbered 21, after V lost 6 bases and J lost 11 bases. The CDR3 has 16 amino acids. Germline-derived CDR1 and CDR2 are DFQATT and SNEGSKA (reference sequence). For the CDR3, the DNA is TGCAGTGCCGGGGGGGCTAGCGGGACCGGTGGGAATGAGCAGTATTTT. Protein product: CSAGGASGTGGNEQYF.

This sequence joins TRBV9 and TRBJ2-1; D gene uncertain. Germline V gene lookup returns CDR1 SGDLS and CDR2 YYNGEE. The germline V and J ends were trimmed by 2 bases and 5 bases, with 8 bases remaining between them. CDR3 length: 13 amino acids. The CDR3 sequence: CASSVWHNNEQFF. CDR3 sequence (DNA): TGTGCCAGCAGCGTGTGGCACAACAATGAGCAGTTCTTC.

This rearrangement joins TRBV6-2 or TRBV6-3 to TRBJ2-3; 14 bases fit TRBD2. The CDR3 is made up of 16 amino acids. CDR1 and CDR2 (germline): MNHEY, SVGEGT. With V trimmed by 5 bases and J by 7 bases, 8 bases remained unmatched. The CDR3 protein is CASSQGLAGGAYTQYF. The DNA of the CDR3 is TGTGCCAGCAGTCAAGGACTAGCGGGAGGTGCATATACGCAGTATTTT.

The chain recombines TRBV7-8 with TRBJ2-1, with D tentatively TRBD1 or TRBD2 (5 bases each). The V end was cut by 1 base, the J end by 3 bases, with 13 bases between. From germline, CDR1 is SGHVS and CDR2 FQNEAQ. The CDR3 is 16 amino acids. The CDR3 DNA follows: TGTGCCAGCAGCTTAGTTGGGACGACAAACTACAATGAGCAGTTCTTC. It yields the protein CASSLVGTTNYNEQFF. Together with reference TRBV7-8 and TRBJ2-1, the CDR3 gives the full variable domain: GAGVSQSPRYKVAKRGQDVALRCDPISGHVSLFWYQQALGQGPEFLTYFQNEAQLDKSGLPSDRFFAERPEGSVSTLKIQRTQQEDSAVYLCASSLVGTTNYNEQFFGPGTRLTVL.

The chain combines TRBV20-1 with TRBJ1-1; tentatively, D is TRBD1 (6 bases). There are 12 residues in the CDR3. Trimming removed 6 bases at V and 7 bases at J, with 15 bases between. Germline assignment: CDR1 DFQATT and CDR2 SNEGSKA (reference sequence). The CDR3 region is CSARQAKLEAFF. The DNA for the CDR3 is TGCAGTGCCAGACAGGCTAAACTTGAAGCTTTCTTT.

The chain couples TRBV7-8 to TRBJ1-5, with 7 bases lining up with TRBD1. The CDR3 is made up of 17 amino acids. Germline CDR1 and CDR2: SGHVS and FQNEAQ. The J segment lost 4 bases and the V segment lost 4 bases, leaving 13 bases of the junction unmatched. The CDR3 here is CASSSYLVGTENQPQHF. The DNA of the CDR3 is TGTGCCAGCAGCTCCTACCTTGTCGGGACAGAAAATCAGCCCCAGCATTTT.

This clonotype was seen ten or more times. The V gene is TRBV12-3 or TRBV12-4, the J gene TRBJ2-3; a possible D gene is TRBD2 (6 bases). V was clipped by 6 bases and J by 1 base, with 17 bases between them. There are 16 residues in the CDR3. DNA of the CDR3: TGTGCCAGCAGCGATTTATTGGGAGGAGGCACAGATACGCAGTATTTT. Encoded protein: CASSDLLGGGTDTQYF.

V is TRBV5-1 and J is TRBJ2-5; 8 bases align to TRBD1. V trimming: 6 bases; J trimming: 5 bases; junction bases outside the gene matches: 3. The CDR3 extends over 12 amino acids. The germline CDR1 and CDR2 sequences are SGHRS and YFSETQ. For the CDR3, the DNA is TGCGCCAGCATGGACAGGGTTGAGACCCAGTACTTC. This gives the protein CASMDRVETQYF.

The chain has TRBV9 and TRBJ2-5; 10 bases are shared with TRBD2. The CDR3 totals 17 residues. Germline V lookup: CDR1 SGDLS, CDR2 YYNGEE. V dropped 0 bases and J dropped 5; count of bases not matched to a gene: 10. This chain's CDR3 is CASSVGASGSGGETQYF. DNA for the CDR3: TGTGCCAGCAGCGTAGGGGCTAGCGGGAGCGGTGGCGAGACCCAGTACTTC.

This clonotype was observed many times. The chain employs TRBV12-3 or TRBV12-4 and TRBJ1-6; a possible D gene is TRBD1 (6 bases). This CDR3 is 18 amino acids long. Trimming pared 1 base from V and 0 bases from J, leaving 13 bases between. The chain's CDR3 is CASSLERGASSYNSPLHF. For the CDR3, the DNA is TGTGCCAGCAGTTTAGAGCGGGGGGCCAGCTCCTATAATTCACCCCTCCACTTT.

Here the CDR3 DNA reads TGCAGTGCTAGAGATGCCCTTAATTCACCCCTCCACTTT. It translates to CSARDALNSPLHF. J is TRBJ1-6 and V is TRBV20-1; D call uncertain. Per germline, CDR1 DFQATT and CDR2 SNEGSKA (reference sequence). Trimming left V 0 bases short and J 6 bases short, with 6 bases between. The CDR3 loop spans 13 amino acids.

This clonotype has only a few counts. CDR3 amino acids: CATSRVGGGEQYF. The CDR3 DNA reads TGTGCCACCAGCAGAGTTGGGGGGGGCGAGCAGTACTTC. V is TRBV15 and J is TRBJ2-7, with 7 bases aligning to TRBD2. V lost 1 base, J lost 6 bases, and 3 bases stayed unmatched. This CDR3 comprises 13 residues. Germline V gene sequence: CDR1 LNHNV, CDR2 YYDKDF (reference sequence).

This clonotype was seen many times. This sequence joins TRBV4-2 and TRBJ1-1; no clear D gene. CDR1 LGHNA and CDR2 YNFKEQ come from the germline V gene. This CDR3 has 16 amino acids. V dropped 8 bases and J dropped 1 base, with 20 bases sitting between them. The CDR3, as DNA: TGTGCCAGCGGATCGTATAGACGAACACAGAACACTGAAGCTTTCTTT. Its translation is CASGSYRRTQNTEAFF.